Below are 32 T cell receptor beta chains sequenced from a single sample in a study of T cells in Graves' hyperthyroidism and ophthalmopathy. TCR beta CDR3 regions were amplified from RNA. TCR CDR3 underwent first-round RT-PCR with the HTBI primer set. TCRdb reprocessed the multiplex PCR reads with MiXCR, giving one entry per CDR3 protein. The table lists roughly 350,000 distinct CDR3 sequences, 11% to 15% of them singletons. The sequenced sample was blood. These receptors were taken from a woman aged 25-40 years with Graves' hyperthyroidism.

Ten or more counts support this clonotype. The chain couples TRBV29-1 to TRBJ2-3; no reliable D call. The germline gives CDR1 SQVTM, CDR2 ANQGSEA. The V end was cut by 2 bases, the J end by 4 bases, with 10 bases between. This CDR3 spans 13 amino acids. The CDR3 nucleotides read TGCAGCGTTGAATCGATTCGAGCAGATACGCAGTATTTT. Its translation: CSVESIRADTQYF.

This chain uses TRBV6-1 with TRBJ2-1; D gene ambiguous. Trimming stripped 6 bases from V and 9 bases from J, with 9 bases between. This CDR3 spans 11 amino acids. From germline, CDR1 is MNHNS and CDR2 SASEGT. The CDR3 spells CASSHSSEQFF. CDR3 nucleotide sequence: TGTGCCAGCAGCCACAGTTCTGAGCAGTTCTTC.

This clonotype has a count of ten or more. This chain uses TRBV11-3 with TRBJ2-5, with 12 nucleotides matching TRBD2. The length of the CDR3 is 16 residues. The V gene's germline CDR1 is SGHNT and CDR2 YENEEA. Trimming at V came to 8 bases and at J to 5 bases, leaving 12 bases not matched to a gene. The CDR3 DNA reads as TGTGCCAGCTTGGGACTAGCGGGCCTGAGGTGGGAGACCCAGTACTTC. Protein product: CASLGLAGLRWETQYF.

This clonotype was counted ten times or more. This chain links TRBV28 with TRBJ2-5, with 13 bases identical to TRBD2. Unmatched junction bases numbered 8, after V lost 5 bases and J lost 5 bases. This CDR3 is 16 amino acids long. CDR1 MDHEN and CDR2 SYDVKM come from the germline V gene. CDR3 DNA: TGTGCCAGCAGTGGACTAGCGGGAGACACTGGGGAGACCCAGTACTTC. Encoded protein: CASSGLAGDTGETQYF.

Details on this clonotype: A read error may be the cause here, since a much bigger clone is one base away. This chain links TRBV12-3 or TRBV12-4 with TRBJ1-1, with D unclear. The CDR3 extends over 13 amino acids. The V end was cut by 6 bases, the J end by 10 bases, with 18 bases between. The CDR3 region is CASRLPGVYRAFF. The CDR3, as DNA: TGTGCCAGCAGGTTACCCGGGGTCTACCGAGCTTTCTTT.

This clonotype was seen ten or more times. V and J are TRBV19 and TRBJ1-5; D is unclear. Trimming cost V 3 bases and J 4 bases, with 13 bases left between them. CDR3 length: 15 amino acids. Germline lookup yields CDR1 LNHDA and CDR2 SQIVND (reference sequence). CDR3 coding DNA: TGTGCCAGTAGTATGTTGGATCTGGGTAATCAGCCCCAGCATTTT. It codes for CASSMLDLGNQPQHF.

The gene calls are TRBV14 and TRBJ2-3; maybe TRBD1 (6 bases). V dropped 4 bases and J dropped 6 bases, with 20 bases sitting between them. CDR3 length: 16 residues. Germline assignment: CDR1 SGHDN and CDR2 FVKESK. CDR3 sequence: CASSPNLQGLVDTQYF. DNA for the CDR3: TGTGCCAGCAGCCCTAACCTACAGGGCCTTGTGGATACGCAGTATTTT.

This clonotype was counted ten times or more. The CDR3 coding sequence is TGTGCCAGCAGTTTTGCGGGAGTGGGAACCGGGGAGCTGTTTTTT. Encoded protein: CASSFAGVGTGELFF. This chain links TRBV12-3 or TRBV12-4 with TRBJ2-2; 7 bases are a match to TRBD2. V shed 3 bases, J shed 5 bases, and the junction held 6 bases outside the gene matches. The CDR3 totals 15 residues.

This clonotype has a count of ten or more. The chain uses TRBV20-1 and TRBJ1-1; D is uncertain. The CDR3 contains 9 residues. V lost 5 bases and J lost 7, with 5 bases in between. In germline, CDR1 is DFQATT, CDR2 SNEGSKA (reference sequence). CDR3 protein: CSAGVEAFF. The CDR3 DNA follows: TGCAGTGCTGGAGTTGAAGCTTTCTTT.

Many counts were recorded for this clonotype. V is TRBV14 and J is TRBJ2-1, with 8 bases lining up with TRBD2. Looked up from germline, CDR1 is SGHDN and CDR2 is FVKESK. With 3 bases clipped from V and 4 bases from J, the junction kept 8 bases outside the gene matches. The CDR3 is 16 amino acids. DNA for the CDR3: TGTGCCAGCAGCCAGGCAACCGGGACTAGTTACAATGAGCAGTTCTTC. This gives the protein CASSQATGTSYNEQFF.

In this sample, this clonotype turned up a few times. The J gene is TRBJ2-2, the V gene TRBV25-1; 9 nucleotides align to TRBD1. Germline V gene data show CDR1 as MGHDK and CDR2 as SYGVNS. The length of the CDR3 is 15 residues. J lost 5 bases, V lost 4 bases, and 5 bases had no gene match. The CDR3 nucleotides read TGTGCCAGCAGTGTCCGGGACAGGGTTACCGGGGAGCTGTTTTTT. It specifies CASSVRDRVTGELFF.

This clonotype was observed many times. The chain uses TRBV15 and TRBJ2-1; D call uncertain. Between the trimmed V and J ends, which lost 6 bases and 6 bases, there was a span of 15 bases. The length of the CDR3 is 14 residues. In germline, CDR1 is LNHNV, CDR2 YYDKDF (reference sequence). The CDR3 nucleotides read TGTGCCACCAGACAGAGCAATCCGTGCAATGAGCAGTTCTTC. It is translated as CATRQSNPCNEQFF.

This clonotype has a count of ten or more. The CDR3: CAWSLGRGSSYNEQFF. The CDR3 DNA follows: TGTGCCTGGAGTTTGGGACGCGGCTCCTCCTACAATGAGCAGTTCTTC. The chain has TRBV30 and TRBJ2-1; the D call may be TRBD1 or TRBD2 (5 bases each). Trimming cost V 2 bases and J 0 bases, with 14 bases left between them. The CDR3 loop spans 16 amino acids. CDR1 is GTSNPN, CDR2 SVGIG, per germline (reference sequence).

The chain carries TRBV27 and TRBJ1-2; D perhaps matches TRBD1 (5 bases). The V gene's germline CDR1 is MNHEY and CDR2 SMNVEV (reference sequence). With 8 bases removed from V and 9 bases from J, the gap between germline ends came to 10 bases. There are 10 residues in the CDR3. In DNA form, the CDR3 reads TGTGCCAGCGAAGCAGGGTGCTACACCTTC. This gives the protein CASEAGCYTF.

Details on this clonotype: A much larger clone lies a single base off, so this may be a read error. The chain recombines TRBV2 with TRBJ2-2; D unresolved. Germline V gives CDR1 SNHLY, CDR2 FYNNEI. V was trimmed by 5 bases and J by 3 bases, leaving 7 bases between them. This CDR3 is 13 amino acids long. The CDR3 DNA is TGTGCCAGCAGTATGGGGTACACCGGGGAGCTGTTTTTT. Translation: CASSMGYTGELFF.

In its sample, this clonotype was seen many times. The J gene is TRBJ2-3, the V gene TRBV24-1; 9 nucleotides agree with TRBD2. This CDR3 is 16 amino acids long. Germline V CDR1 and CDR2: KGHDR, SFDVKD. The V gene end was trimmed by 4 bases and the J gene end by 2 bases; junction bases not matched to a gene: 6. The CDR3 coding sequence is TGTGCCACCAGTGAATCGACTAGCGGAGCCACAGATACGCAGTATTTT. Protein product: CATSESTSGATDTQYF.

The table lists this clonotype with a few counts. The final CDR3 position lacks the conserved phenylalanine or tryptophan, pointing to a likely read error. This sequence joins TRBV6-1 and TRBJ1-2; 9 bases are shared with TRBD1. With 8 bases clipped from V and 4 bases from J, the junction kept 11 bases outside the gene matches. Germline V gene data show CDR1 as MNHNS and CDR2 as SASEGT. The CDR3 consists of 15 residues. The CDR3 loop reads CASQPRQGGVYGYTL. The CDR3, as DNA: TGTGCCAGCCAACCCCGACAGGGGGGGGTCTATGGCTACACCCTC.

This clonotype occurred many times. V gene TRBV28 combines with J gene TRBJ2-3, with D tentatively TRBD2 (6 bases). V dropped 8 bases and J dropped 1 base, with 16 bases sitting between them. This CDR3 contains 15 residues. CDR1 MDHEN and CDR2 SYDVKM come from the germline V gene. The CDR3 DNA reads TGTGCCAGCTCTTCGGAGGGGTCGGGCACAGATACGCAGTATTTT. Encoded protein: CASSSEGSGTDTQYF.

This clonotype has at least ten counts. CDR3 in amino acids: CASRPDTWDYEQYF. CDR3 coding DNA: TGTGCCAGCAGACCAGACACGTGGGACTACGAGCAGTACTTC. The chain has TRBV6-1 and TRBJ2-7; unclear D gene. Germline V CDR1 and CDR2: MNHNS, SASEGT. V dropped 6 bases and J dropped 3 bases, with 15 bases sitting between them. This CDR3 is built from 14 residues.

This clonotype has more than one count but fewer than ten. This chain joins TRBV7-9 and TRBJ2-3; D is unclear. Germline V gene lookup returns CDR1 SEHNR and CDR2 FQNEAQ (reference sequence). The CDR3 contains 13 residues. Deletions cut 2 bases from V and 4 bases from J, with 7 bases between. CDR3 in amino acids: CASSLNPADTQYF. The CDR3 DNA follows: TGTGCCAGCAGCTTAAACCCGGCAGATACGCAGTATTTT.

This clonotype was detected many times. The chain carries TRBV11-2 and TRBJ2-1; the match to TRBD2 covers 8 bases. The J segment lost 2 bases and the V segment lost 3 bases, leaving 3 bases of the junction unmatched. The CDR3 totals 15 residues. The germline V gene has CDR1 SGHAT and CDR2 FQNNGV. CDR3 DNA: TGTGCCAGCAGCTTGAATAGCGGGACCTACAATGAGCAGTTCTTC. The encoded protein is CASSLNSGTYNEQFF. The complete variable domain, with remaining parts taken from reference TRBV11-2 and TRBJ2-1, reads EAGVAQSPRYKIIEKRQSVAFWCNPISGHATLYWYQQILGQGPKLLIQFQNNGVVDDSQLPKDRFSAERLKGVDSTLKIQPAKLEDSAVYLCASSLNSGTYNEQFFGPGTRLTVL.

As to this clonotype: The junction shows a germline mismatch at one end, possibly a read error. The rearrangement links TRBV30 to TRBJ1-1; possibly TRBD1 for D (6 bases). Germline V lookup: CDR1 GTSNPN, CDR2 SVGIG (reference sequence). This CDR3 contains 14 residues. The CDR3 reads CAWGVAGGVTEAFF. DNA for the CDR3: TGTGCCTGGGGTGTGGCCGGGGGCGTCACTGAAGCTTTCTTT.

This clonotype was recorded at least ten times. CDR3 nucleotides: TGTGCCAGCAGCGACGGGACACTAGCTAGCACAGATACGCAGTATTTT. Residues: CASSDGTLASTDTQYF. This chain joins TRBV11-2 and TRBJ2-3; D possibly matches TRBD1 or TRBD2 (6 bases each). Germline loops: CDR1 SGHAT, CDR2 FQNNGV. This CDR3 has 16 residues. With 5 bases removed from V and 0 bases from J, the gap between germline ends came to 15 bases.

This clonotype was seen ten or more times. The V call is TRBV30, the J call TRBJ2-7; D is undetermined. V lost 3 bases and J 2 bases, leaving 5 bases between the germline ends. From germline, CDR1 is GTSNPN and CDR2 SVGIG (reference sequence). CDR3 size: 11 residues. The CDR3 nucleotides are TGTGCCTGGAGCTCAGCCTACGAGCAGTACTTC. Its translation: CAWSSAYEQYF.

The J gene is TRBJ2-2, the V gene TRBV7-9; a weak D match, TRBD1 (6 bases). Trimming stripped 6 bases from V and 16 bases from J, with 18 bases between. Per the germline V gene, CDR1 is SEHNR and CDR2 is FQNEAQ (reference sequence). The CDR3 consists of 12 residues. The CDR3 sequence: CASRSTGTKPFF. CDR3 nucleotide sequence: TGTGCCAGCAGATCCACCGGGACAAAGCCGTTTTTT.

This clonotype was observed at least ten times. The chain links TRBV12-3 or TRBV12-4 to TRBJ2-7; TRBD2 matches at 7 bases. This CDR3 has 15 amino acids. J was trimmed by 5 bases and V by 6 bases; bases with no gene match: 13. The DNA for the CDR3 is TGTGCCAGCAGACTCGCGGGGAGGGCCGTTGACGAGCAGTACTTC. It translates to CASRLAGRAVDEQYF.

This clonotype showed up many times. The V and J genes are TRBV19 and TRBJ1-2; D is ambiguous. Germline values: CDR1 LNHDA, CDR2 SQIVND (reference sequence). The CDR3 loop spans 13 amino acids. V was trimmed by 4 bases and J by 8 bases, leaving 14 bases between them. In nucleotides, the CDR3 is TGTGCCAGTAGTACTGTCGGTGGGAGCGGCTACACCTTC. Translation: CASSTVGGSGYTF.

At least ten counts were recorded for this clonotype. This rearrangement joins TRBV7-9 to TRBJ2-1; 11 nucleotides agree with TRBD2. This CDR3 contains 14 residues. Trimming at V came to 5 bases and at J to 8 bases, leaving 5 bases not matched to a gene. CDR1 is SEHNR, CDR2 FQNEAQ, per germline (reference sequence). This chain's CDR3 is CASSRLAGKYEQFF. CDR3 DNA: TGTGCCAGCAGCCGACTAGCGGGAAAGTATGAGCAGTTCTTC.

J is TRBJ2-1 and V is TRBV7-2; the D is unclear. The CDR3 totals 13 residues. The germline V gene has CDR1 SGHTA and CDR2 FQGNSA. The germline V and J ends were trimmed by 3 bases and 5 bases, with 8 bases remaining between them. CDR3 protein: CASSFSQNNEQFF. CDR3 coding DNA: TGTGCCAGCAGCTTTAGTCAGAACAATGAGCAGTTCTTC. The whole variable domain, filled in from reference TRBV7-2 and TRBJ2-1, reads GAGVSQSPSNKVTEKGKDVELRCDPISGHTALYWYRQSLGQGLEFLIYFQGNSAPDKSGLPSDRFSAERTGGSVSTLTIQRTQQEDSAVYLCASSFSQNNEQFFGPGTRLTVL.

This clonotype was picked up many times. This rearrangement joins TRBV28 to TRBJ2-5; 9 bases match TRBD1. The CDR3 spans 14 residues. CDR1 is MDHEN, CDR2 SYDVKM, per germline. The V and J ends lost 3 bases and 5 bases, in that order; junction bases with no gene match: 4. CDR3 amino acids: CASSFRDRVETQYF. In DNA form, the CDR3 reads TGTGCCAGCAGTTTCCGGGACAGGGTTGAGACCCAGTACTTC.

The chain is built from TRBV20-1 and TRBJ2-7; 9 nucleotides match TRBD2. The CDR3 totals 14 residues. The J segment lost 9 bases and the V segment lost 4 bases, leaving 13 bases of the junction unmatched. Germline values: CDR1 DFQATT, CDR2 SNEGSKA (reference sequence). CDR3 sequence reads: CSANGQREVSRQYF. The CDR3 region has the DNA TGCAGTGCTAATGGTCAGCGGGAGGTCTCTAGGCAGTACTTC.

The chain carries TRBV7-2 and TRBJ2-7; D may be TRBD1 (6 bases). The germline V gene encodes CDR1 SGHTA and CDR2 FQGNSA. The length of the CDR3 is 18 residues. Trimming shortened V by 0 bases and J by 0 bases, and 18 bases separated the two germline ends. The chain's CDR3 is CASSLAFPRDTSSYEQYF. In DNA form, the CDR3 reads TGTGCCAGCAGCTTAGCATTCCCTCGGGACACTAGCTCCTACGAGCAGTACTTC.